A selection of T cell receptor beta chains follows, all from one sample in a study of cytotoxic CD8 clonotypes in ibrutinib-treated CLL. Profiled with immunoSEQ multiplex PCR; TCRdb holds only in-frame clones, not every one. The sample lists 150,000 or so clones, 75% to 80% occurring once. The source material was PBMCs, sampled after 24 months of ibrutinib treatment. Receptors were obtained from a human donor with chronic lymphocytic leukemia. Both conserved end residues are part of each CDR3. The D gene is left open where the match is weak. Size tells how often a clone was seen (once, few, many) or the class of an expanded clone, and some rows leave it out.

cdr3_nt | cdr3_aa | v_call | clone_size | j_call | d_call
TGCGCCAGCAGCCAAGATGGAGACAGGATCAATGAAAAACTGTTTTTT | CASSQDGDRINEKLFF | TRBV4-3 | - | TRBJ1-4 | -
TGTGCCAGCAGTTTTTCAGGGACAGCGAACTACGAGCAGTACTTC | CASSFSGTANYEQYF | TRBV28 | - | TRBJ2-7 | TRBD1
TGTGCCAGCAGTTCCGGGACTAGCGGGGCCTACGAGCAGTACTTC | CASSSGTSGAYEQYF | TRBV28 | - | TRBJ2-7 | TRBD2
TGTGCCATCAGTGAGGTGGGGGGACATCAGCCCCAGCATTTT | CAISEVGGHQPQHF | TRBV10-3 | - | TRBJ1-5 | -
TGTGCCAGCAGTCGGGCAGACGGGGCGACCCAGTACTTC | CASSRADGATQYF | TRBV28 | - | TRBJ2-5 | -
TGTGCCAGCAGCCCCGGTTCGACAGGGGGAAATACGCAGTATTTT | CASSPGSTGGNTQYF | TRBV7-6 | - | TRBJ2-3 | TRBD1
TGTGCCAGCAGCTTGACCGACAGGGGTGGTTACGAGCAGTACTTC | CASSLTDRGGYEQYF | TRBV5-4 | - | TRBJ2-7 | TRBD1
TGTGCCAGCAGCTTGGGACTTAATGAAAAACTGTTTTTT | CASSLGLNEKLFF | TRBV5-6 | - | TRBJ1-4 | -
TGTGCCAGCAGCGTGACAGGGGGCTGGCCTGGGGCCAACGTCCTGACTTTC | CASSVTGGWPGANVLTF | TRBV9 | - | TRBJ2-6 | TRBD1
TGTGCCAGCAGTACCAGGACAGGGGGCAGCGAGCAGTACTTC | CASSTRTGGSEQYF | TRBV28 | - | TRBJ2-7 | TRBD1
TGTGCCAGCAGCTTACTAGGGGCAGTGAACAATGAGCAGTTCTTC | CASSLLGAVNNEQFF | TRBV7-8 | once | TRBJ2-1 | -
TGTGCCTGGGAGGCGGGTGCTGGAAACACCATATATTTT | CAWEAGAGNTIYF | TRBV30 | - | TRBJ1-3 | -
TGCGCCAGAAAATCCGAGGGACAGACTAATGAAAAACTGTTTTTT | CARKSEGQTNEKLFF | TRBV23-1 | few | TRBJ1-4 | TRBD1
TGTGCCAGCAGTTCCACCCGGGGGGGTGGTGGCTACACCTTC | CASSSTRGGGGYTF | TRBV28 | once | TRBJ1-2 | -
TGTGCCAGTACCCGGGACAGGGGGAAATATCAGCCCCAGCATTTT | CASTRDRGKYQPQHF | TRBV19 | - | TRBJ1-5 | TRBD1
TGTGCCAGCAGTTACTCGGCCCCGGGGGGTACTTATGGCTACACCTTC | CASSYSAPGGTYGYTF | TRBV6-6 | - | TRBJ1-2 | -
TGTGCCTGGAGCCCGACCCAGTTCCAATGGATCCTTAACACCGGGGAGCTGTTTTTT | CAWSPTQFQWILNTGELFF | TRBV30 | few | TRBJ2-2 | -
TGCAGTGTCTCGGGCCAAGAGACCCAGTACTTC | CSVSGQETQYF | TRBV20-1 | once | TRBJ2-5 | -
TGCAGCGTTGGAGGGGGCGACGGAAGCTACGAGCAGTACTTC | CSVGGGDGSYEQYF | TRBV29-1 | - | TRBJ2-7 | TRBD1
TGTGCCAGCAGCCAGGAGGGACAGGAGGATCAGCCCCAGCATTTT | CASSQEGQEDQPQHF | TRBV4-2 | - | TRBJ1-5 | TRBD1
TGTGCCAGCAGTTTATGGGGCAGCTCCTACAATGAGCAGTTCTTC | CASSLWGSSYNEQFF | TRBV28 | few | TRBJ2-1 | -
TGTGCCAGCAGCGCATCGGGCCCCGGGGAGCTGTTTTTT | CASSASGPGELFF | TRBV6-4 | - | TRBJ2-2 | -
TGTGCCAGCAGCTCCTGGCGGGATACGCAGTATTTT | CASSSWRDTQYF | TRBV7-6 | - | TRBJ2-3 | -
TGTGCCAGCAGTCCCCGGGTAGGGGGCGGATACGAGCAGTACTTC | CASSPRVGGGYEQYF | TRBV27 | few | TRBJ2-7 | TRBD1
TGTGCCAGCAGTTATTCGACAGGGGCAGCTTTCTTT | CASSYSTGAAFF | TRBV27 | few | TRBJ1-1 | TRBD1
TGTGCCAGCACCCCCCAGGGAGCGGGCTGGTATGGCTACACCTTC | CASTPQGAGWYGYTF | TRBV7-2 | - | TRBJ1-2 | -
TGTGCCAGTGGGCGGATCCCCCACGAGCAGTACTTC | CASGRIPHEQYF | TRBV6-1 | - | TRBJ2-7 | -
TGTGCCAGCAGCTTAGGGTCCGGGAGCTCCTACAATGAGCAGTTCTTC | CASSLGSGSSYNEQFF | TRBV7-6 | - | TRBJ2-1 | -
TGTGCCATCAGTGACAGTGGCGCAACTAATGAAAAACTGTTTTTT | CAISDSGATNEKLFF | TRBV10-3 | - | TRBJ1-4 | -
TGTGCCAGCAGGTTAGGGGCCGGGGGAGAGCAGTACTTC | CASRLGAGGEQYF | TRBV2 | - | TRBJ2-7 | -
TGTGCCAGCAGCCCAGCGGGGGATTGGTTGGGCATTCAGTACTTC | CASSPAGDWLGIQYF | TRBV7-9 | - | TRBJ2-4 | TRBD2
TGTGCCAGCAGGGAGGGGTCTGGGGCCAACGTCCTGACTTTC | CASREGSGANVLTF | TRBV6-5 | many | TRBJ2-6 | -
TGTGCCATCAGCGAGGGGGGCGCTGAAGCTTTCTTT | CAISEGGAEAFF | TRBV10-3 | - | TRBJ1-1 | -
TGTGCCAGCAGTTCGGCTGCGCCCTACGAGCAGTACTTC | CASSSAAPYEQYF | TRBV6-5 | - | TRBJ2-7 | -
TGCGCCAGCAGCCCAGCGGGACAGGGTGACAATGAGCAGTTCTTC | CASSPAGQGDNEQFF | TRBV5-1 | - | TRBJ2-1 | TRBD1
TGTGCCAGCAGCAAAGGCACTGGACGCCGCTACGAGCAGTACTTC | CASSKGTGRRYEQYF | TRBV21-1 | - | TRBJ2-7 | -
TGTGCCAGCTCACCGATGGAGGGAAGCAATCAGCCCCAGCATTTT | CASSPMEGSNQPQHF | TRBV18 | few | TRBJ1-5 | -
TGTGCCAGCTCACCACCCGCAGGGACCAACTATGGCTACACCTTC | CASSPPAGTNYGYTF | TRBV18 | - | TRBJ1-2 | -
TGCAGCGCCCTATACACTGAAGCTTTCTTT | CSALYTEAFF | TRBV29-1 | few | TRBJ1-1 | -
TGTGCCAGCAGCACCAAGACAGCCATCTACGAGCAGTACTTC | CASSTKTAIYEQYF | TRBV9 | - | TRBJ2-7 | -
TGTGCCAGCAGCTTGGATTCGGAGCAGTACTTC | CASSLDSEQYF | TRBV7-2 | - | TRBJ2-7 | -